This TCR beta chain was retrieved from a study of response to subunit inactivated influenza vaccine. Study results and caveats: Few new T cells, the authors suggested, are recruited by each seasonal influenza vaccination.

This clonotype was detected a few times. Its matching antigen is unknown. TCRdb called the RT-PCR reads again in MiXCR, with one record for every CDR3 protein. The sample contains about 500,000 distinct CDR3 sequences, more than 15% of which appear only once. This sequence originates from a man aged 50-75 years who received an inactivated influenza vaccine. The input for sequencing was CD4+ T cells sorted from PBMCs, taken roughly 24 months after vaccination.

CDR3 bases: TGCAGCGTTGATGTAGCGGGACAAGAGACCCAGTACTTC. It is translated as CSVDVAGQETQYF. The chain employs TRBV29-1 and TRBJ2-5; 8 bases map to TRBD2. Germline CDR1 is SQVTM and CDR2 is ANQGSEA. The CDR3 is 13 residues long. Unmatched junction bases numbered 2, after V lost 3 bases and J lost 2 bases.